A selection of T cell receptor beta chains follows, all from one sample in a study of spatial heterogeneity in lung cancer. From the 5' RACE reads, TCRdb called clonotypes with MiXCR, one entry per CDR3 protein. The table lists 90,000 to 95,000 distinct CDR3 sequences, over 9.5% of them singletons, with more than 40% in the top ten. The sample in question was PBMCs, obtained at surgery. The receptor set was obtained from a male donor with early-stage non-small cell lung cancer. Both conserved end residues are part of each CDR3. A D gene is named only where the DNA matches it firmly. The listing skips clone size in some rows; elsewhere it reads once, few, many or a size class.

TRBV28	NA	TRBJ2-1	few	CASSLDSFSYNEQFF	TGTGCCAGCAGTTTAGACTCTTTCTCCTACAATGAGCAGTTCTTC
TRBV12-3/TRBV12-4	NA	TRBJ2-1	many	CASSLDGRSNEQFF	TGTGCCAGCAGTTTAGACGGACGGAGCAATGAGCAGTTCTTC
TRBV30	TRBD1	TRBJ2-1	many	CAWSSDRGPYNEQFF	TGTGCCTGGAGCTCGGACAGGGGTCCCTACAATGAGCAGTTCTTC
TRBV6-6	NA	TRBJ2-7	NA	CASTPQNSYEQYF	TGTGCCAGCACCCCACAGAACTCCTACGAGCAGTACTTC
TRBV2	NA	TRBJ1-1	few	CASTGVGTWNTEAFF	TGTGCCAGCACCGGTGTGGGGACATGGAACACTGAAGCTTTCTTT
TRBV3-1	NA	TRBJ1-1	few	CASSRGTEAFF	TGTGCCAGCAGCCGGGGGACTGAAGCTTTCTTT
TRBV7-2	NA	TRBJ2-7	many	CASSPNSYEQYF	TGTGCCAGCAGCCCAAACAGCTACGAGCAGTACTTC
TRBV28	NA	TRBJ1-1	many	CASGTSMNTEAFF	TGTGCCAGCGGTACCTCTATGAACACTGAAGCTTTCTTT
TRBV3-1	NA	TRBJ1-2	many	CASSLSGGSNYGYTF	TGTGCCAGCAGCTTATCAGGAGGGAGTAACTATGGCTACACCTTC
TRBV6-5	NA	TRBJ2-2	NA	CASSYSGSRPGELFF	TGTGCCAGCAGTTACTCGGGCTCGCGACCCGGGGAGCTGTTTTTT
TRBV20-1	NA	TRBJ2-7	many	CSVRGSPKGAYEQYF	TGCAGTGTACGGGGCAGTCCGAAGGGCGCCTACGAGCAGTACTTC
TRBV5-6	TRBD2	TRBJ2-1	few	CASSFLREGSYNEQFF	TGTGCCAGCAGCTTCCTGCGGGAGGGCTCCTACAATGAGCAGTTCTTC
TRBV5-1	TRBD2	TRBJ2-1	once	CASSLGLPVLHNEQFF	TGCGCCAGCAGCCTGGGACTACCTGTGCTCCACAATGAGCAGTTCTTC
TRBV6-6	NA	TRBJ2-7	NA	CASSFGVSSEQYF	TGTGCCAGCAGTTTCGGTGTAAGTAGCGAGCAGTACTTC
TRBV10-2	NA	TRBJ1-2	few	CASSAGNYGYTF	TGCGCCAGCAGTGCAGGAAACTATGGCTACACCTTC
TRBV28	TRBD2	TRBJ2-7	few	CASSSPGTSGMGGSYEQYF	TGTGCCAGCAGCAGCCCCGGGACTAGCGGGATGGGGGGCTCCTACGAGCAGTACTTC
TRBV7-9	NA	TRBJ2-1	few	CATTNEQFF	TGTGCCACCACTAATGAGCAGTTCTTC